The subject of this entry is one T cell receptor (beta chain). No antigen is known for it. This CDR3 spans 14 amino acids. CDR1 and CDR2 from the germline V gene are MNHEY and SVGAGI. With 6 bases removed from V and 2 bases from J, the gap between germline ends came to 13 bases. This specimen belongs to a study of shared clonotypes between healthy human individuals. Study findings and constraints: Rarefaction revealed incomplete sorted-subset sequencing despite large depth. Naive CD4 clonotypes overlapped across a handful of donors at approximately 5.3%.

This table comes from immunoSEQ multiplex PCR, and its TCRdb copy is limited to in-frame clones, with some not included. The table records fewer than 1.4 million clones, around 78% of them present only once. This chain uses TRBV6-5 with TRBJ2-5; no reliable D call. The sample taken for sequencing was memory CD4+ T cells from PBMCs. The sample's subset: CD45RA-negative fraction. The clonotype comes from a man aged 18 to 29 in good health. Some clones in this sample may be carry-over from other donors' samples. CDR3 in amino acids: CASSDPTTQETQYF. CDR3 sequence (DNA): TGTGCCAGCAGCGACCCCACTACTCAAGAGACCCAGTACTTC.